The clone carrying this TCR beta chain was seen once. The data originate from a study of blood T cell repertoires in COVID-19. Study in general: COVID-19 samples collected from the United States, Italy and Spain covered acute and convalescent phases. The cDNA or gDNA used as material had been derived from T cells, B-cell-depleted T cells, or PBMCs.

Per the original data handling: Reference gene primer amplification in the assay estimated nucleated cell counts. The method was immunoSEQ multiplex PCR; TCRdb's version includes in-frame clones alone and lacks a portion of them. Clone size and the V and J calls come from that table; the DNA yielded D and trimming. The data contain about 66,000 clones, nearly 90% of them singletons. The CDR3 is 12 residues long. V lost 4 bases to trimming and J lost 4 bases, with 10 bases between them. Per the germline V gene, CDR1 is SQVTM and CDR2 is ANQGSEA. This receptor was identified in a man between 65 and 80 years old with acute or convalescent COVID-19. Sequenced sample: peripheral blood. V is TRBV29-1 and J is TRBJ1-2; D may be TRBD1 (6 bases). The CDR3 loop is CSVVTGPYGYTF. The CDR3 bases are TGCAGCGTTGTAACAGGGCCCTATGGCTACACCTTC.